This T cell receptor beta chain is drawn from a study of T cell responses to AZD1222 COVID-19 vaccine. Notes on the study in general: The CD4 TCRs associated with vaccination extended across spike and predominated at 160-218 and 743-854.

Using immunoSEQ multiplex PCR, the repertoire was profiled, and TCRdb retains in-frame clones only, with some absent. Found here are around 130,000 clones, 80% to 95% of them singletons; the top ten hold 3.1%. Note on this clone: Its antigen is not known.

The V and J ends lost 5 bases and 5 bases, in that order; junction bases with no gene match: 6. Looked up from germline, CDR1 is MDHEN and CDR2 is SYDVKM. The CDR3 is 14 residues long. The sequence derives from an adult in good health. The chain combines TRBV28 with TRBJ1-2; 9 positions agree with TRBD1. The sequencing used peripheral blood, collected on day 0 of AZD1222 vaccination. This CDR3 is CASSLEGTGYGYTF. For the CDR3, the DNA is TGTGCCAGCAGTCTGGAAGGGACAGGGTATGGCTACACCTTC.